One sample yielded the 25 T cell receptor beta chains listed below, sequenced in a study of vaccination effects on CD4 cells after COVID-19. Their target antigens are unknown. Subsequent to a culture period of under 11 days, CD4+ T cells were isolated. The person had PCR-confirmed SARS-CoV-2 infection between March and December 2020. The vaccine given was either BNT162b2 or mRNA-1273, in two doses. This table comes from immunoSEQ multiplex PCR, and its TCRdb copy is limited to in-frame clones, with some not included. The sample lists about 34,000 clones, roughly four fifths occurring once. The starting material was CD4+ T cells from PBMCs cultured without peptide, obtained after COVID-19 vaccination. Every receptor here comes from a human donor who had a prior SARS-CoV-2 infection.

The chain couples TRBV19 to TRBJ1-6, with 7 bases lining up with TRBD1. The CDR3 totals 17 residues. V shed 3 bases and J 9 bases; nucleotides not matched to a gene: 14. Germline V CDR1 and CDR2: LNHDA, SQIVND (reference sequence). CDR3 bases: TGTGCCAGTAGTATCGACAGGGCTTGGGGAGGGAGTTCACCCCTCCACTTT. The encoded protein is CASSIDRAWGGSSPLHF.

The chain links TRBV27 to TRBJ1-1, with D hard to call. Trimming took 2 bases from V and 5 from J, leaving 9 bases between them. This CDR3 has 13 residues. Germline V gene lookup returns CDR1 MNHEY and CDR2 SMNVEV (reference sequence). CDR3 DNA sequence: TGTGCCAGCAGTTTAAATGGGCAGACTGAAGCTTTCTTT. This gives the protein CASSLNGQTEAFF.

This clone occurred a few times. CDR3 loop: CAISGLGEGSYNEQFF. The CDR3 DNA follows: TGTGCCATCAGTGGGTTAGGTGAGGGTTCCTACAATGAGCAGTTCTTC. The chain links TRBV10-3 to TRBJ2-1, with D tentatively TRBD2 (5 bases). This CDR3 comprises 16 residues. Per the germline V gene, CDR1 is ENHRY and CDR2 is SYGVKD. Trimming took off 4 bases at V and 1 base at J, with 14 bases between the two ends.

This rearrangement joins TRBV7-2 to TRBJ1-5; D gene uncertain. V was shortened by 3 bases and J by 4 bases, with 10 bases between the two germline ends. The germline V gene encodes CDR1 SGHTA and CDR2 FQGNSA. The CDR3 covers 14 residues. The CDR3 here is CASSFVHTNQPQHF. In nucleotides, the CDR3 is TGTGCCAGCAGCTTTGTACACACAAATCAGCCCCAGCATTTT.

This chain connects TRBV19 to TRBJ1-5; D is unclear. Germline V gives CDR1 LNHDA, CDR2 SQIVND (reference sequence). CDR3 length: 15 amino acids. V lost 6 bases to trimming and J lost 2 bases, with 14 bases between them. The CDR3 DNA sequence: TGTGCCAGTAGCCCTCAGGTGAGGGGCAATCAGCCCCAGCATTTT. It encodes CASSPQVRGNQPQHF.

This clone was seen only a few times. CDR3 in amino acids: CASSSRLAGLTQYF. The CDR3, as DNA: TGTGCCAGCAGCTCTAGACTAGCGGGGCTTACGCAGTATTTT. J is TRBJ2-3 and V is TRBV7-2; TRBD2 agrees at 11 bases. Germline CDR1 and CDR2: SGHTA and FQGNSA. The CDR3 has 14 amino acids. The trim removed 4 bases at V and 8 bases at J, leaving 5 bases unmatched.

The CDR3 loop is CASSLDGGASYNEQFF. The CDR3 nucleotides read TGTGCCAGCAGCTTAGACGGGGGTGCCTCCTACAATGAGCAGTTCTTC. The chain couples TRBV7-3 to TRBJ2-1, with D possibly matching TRBD2 (6 bases). Germline V gene sequence: CDR1 SGHTA, CDR2 FQGTGA. V lost 2 bases to trimming and J lost 0 bases, with 11 bases between them. CDR3 length: 16 amino acids.

This clone was seen only a few times. The chain couples TRBV5-1 to TRBJ2-3, with D perhaps TRBD1 (5 bases). V shed 1 base and J shed 2 bases, with 8 bases lying between them. The germline gives CDR1 SGHRS, CDR2 YFSETQ. The CDR3 extends over 14 amino acids. In nucleotides, the CDR3 is TGCGCCAGCAGCTTGCAAGGGGACACAGATACGCAGTATTTT. This encodes CASSLQGDTDTQYF.

This chain joins TRBV24-1 and TRBJ2-3; D is unresolved. V was clipped by 4 bases and J by 4 bases, with 11 bases between them. This CDR3 is built from 14 residues. Germline values: CDR1 KGHDR, CDR2 SFDVKD. CDR3 loop: CATSDVRHPDTQYF. The CDR3 coding sequence is TGTGCCACCAGTGACGTCAGGCATCCAGATACGCAGTATTTT.

The chain is built from TRBV30 and TRBJ2-3; weak D call: TRBD2 (5 bases). Germline V gives CDR1 GTSNPN, CDR2 SVGIG (reference sequence). Between the trimmed V and J ends, which lost 5 bases and 0 bases, there was a span of 18 bases. The CDR3 has 16 amino acids. The CDR3 nucleotides read TGTGCCTGGGCCGTCGGTTGGCGGGCGAGCACAGATACGCAGTATTTT. This codes for CAWAVGWRASTDTQYF. Together with reference TRBV30 and TRBJ2-3, the CDR3 gives the full variable domain: SQTIHQWPATLVQPVGSPLSLECTVEGTSNPNLYWYRQAAGRGLQLLFYSVGIGQISSEVPQNLSASRPQDRQFILSSKKLLLSDSGFYLCAWAVGWRASTDTQYFGPGTRLTVL.

This chain joins TRBV7-9 and TRBJ2-1, with a possible D match to TRBD1 (5 bases). The CDR3 runs to 15 residues. Trimming removed 2 bases at V and 0 bases at J, with 8 bases between. CDR1 SEHNR and CDR2 FQNEAQ come from the germline V gene (reference sequence). The CDR3 loop reads CASSLRQGSYNEQFF. The CDR3 nucleotides are TGTGCCAGCAGCTTAAGGCAGGGCTCCTACAATGAGCAGTTCTTC.

This chain joins TRBV9 and TRBJ2-5; 14 bases are a match to TRBD2. The CDR3 is 18 residues long. Germline CDR1 SGDLS, CDR2 YYNGEE. The V segment lost 0 bases and the J segment 2 bases; nucleotides outside the gene matches: 6. This CDR3 is CASSVASGTSGGQETQYF. For the CDR3, the DNA is TGTGCCAGCAGCGTAGCCTCAGGGACTAGCGGGGGACAAGAGACCCAGTACTTC.

This CDR3 reads CASSQEWGSTEAFF. In DNA form, the CDR3 reads TGCGCCAGCAGCCAAGAATGGGGGAGCACTGAAGCTTTCTTT. The chain links TRBV4-3 to TRBJ1-1; D might be TRBD1 (5 bases). Germline CDR1 and CDR2: LGHNA and YSLEER. The CDR3 has 14 amino acids. V lost 0 bases to trimming and J lost 4 bases, with 9 bases between them.

This rearrangement joins TRBV2 to TRBJ2-5; the D gene is possibly TRBD2 (7 bases). The CDR3 sequence is 15 residues long. V was trimmed by 7 bases and J by 2 bases, leaving 17 bases between them. Looked up from germline, CDR1 is SNHLY and CDR2 is FYNNEI. The chain's CDR3 is CASKGQEGGQETQYF. CDR3 nucleotide sequence: TGTGCCAGCAAGGGCCAGGAGGGGGGGCAAGAGACCCAGTACTTC. Variable domain in full (rest from reference TRBV2 and TRBJ2-5): EPEVTQTPSHQVTQMGQEVILRCVPISNHLYFYWYRQILGQKVEFLVSFYNNEISEKSEIFDDQFSVERPDGSNFTLKIRSTKLEDSAMYFCASKGQEGGQETQYFGPGTRLLVL.

V and J are TRBV3-1 (or the pseudogene TRBV3-2) and TRBJ2-7, with 11 nucleotides matching TRBD2. After removal of 6 bases from V and 1 base from J, the junction contained 5 bases not matched to a gene. Germline lookup yields CDR1 LGHDT and CDR2 YNNKEL (reference sequence). The CDR3 extends over 15 amino acids. The CDR3 bases are TGTGCCAGCAGGCCGACTAGCGGGAAATCCTACGAGCAGTACTTC. This encodes CASRPTSGKSYEQYF.

The rearrangement uses TRBV5-1 and TRBJ2-5, with D unresolved. V lost 5 bases, J lost 3 bases, and 14 bases lay in between. In germline, CDR1 is SGHRS, CDR2 YFSETQ. There are 14 residues in the CDR3. Here the CDR3 reads CASSRASVEETQYF. In nucleotides, the CDR3 is TGCGCCAGCAGTCGGGCCAGCGTCGAAGAGACCCAGTACTTC.

The genes are TRBV4-1 and TRBJ2-7, with a tentative D call TRBD1 (6 bases). V lost 2 bases and J lost 6, with 14 bases in between. CDR3 length equals 14 residues. Per germline, CDR1 MGHRA and CDR2 YSYEKL. CDR3 in DNA: TGCGCCAGCAGCCAACCGACGACAGGACGCGAGCAGTACTTC. It translates to CASSQPTTGREQYF.

The genes are TRBV5-8 and TRBJ1-2; the D is unclear. CDR3 length: 14 residues. The V gene lost 2 bases and the J gene lost 0 bases, with 8 bases spanning the gap. Per the germline V gene, CDR1 is SGHTS and CDR2 is YDEGEE. In nucleotides, the CDR3 is TGTGCCAGCAGCTTTGGGCACCCTAACTATGGCTACACCTTC. Protein product: CASSFGHPNYGYTF.

V and J are TRBV18 and TRBJ1-5; no firm D call. From germline, CDR1 is KGHSH and CDR2 LQKENI. The CDR3 runs to 15 residues. V dropped 3 bases and J dropped 3 bases, with 12 bases sitting between them. The CDR3 region has the DNA TGTGCCAGCTCACCGACCCACGGAGCCAATCAGCCCCAGCATTTT. Translating gives CASSPTHGANQPQHF. The whole variable domain, remainder taken from reference TRBV18 and TRBJ1-5, is NAGVMQNPRHLVRRRGQEARLRCSPMKGHSHVYWYRQLPEEGLKFMVYLQKENIIDESGMPKERFSAEFPKEGPSILRIQQVVRGDSAAYFCASSPTHGANQPQHFGDGTRLSIL.

The chain has TRBV29-1 and TRBJ2-3; tentatively, D is TRBD2 (6 bases). The CDR3 sequence is 14 residues long. Trimming shortened V by 7 bases and J by 3 bases, and 17 bases separated the two germline ends. Germline loops: CDR1 SQVTM, CDR2 ANQGSEA. Here the CDR3 DNA reads TGCAGCGCTCCGCCGACGGAGGGAACAGATACGCAGTATTTT. Translated, it gives CSAPPTEGTDTQYF.

This clone was observed a single time. The chain couples TRBV19 to TRBJ2-2, with 8 nucleotides matching TRBD1. V lost 2 bases to trimming and J lost 6 bases; unmatched junction nucleotides: 2. This CDR3 spans 14 amino acids. CDR1 and CDR2 from the germline V gene are LNHDA and SQIVND (reference sequence). The CDR3 DNA reads TGTGCCAGTAGTATAATACAGGGGGCCGGGGAGCTGTTTTTT. Translated, it gives CASSIIQGAGELFF.

CDR3 loop: CASSPLAGNYGYTF. In nucleotides, the CDR3 is TGTGCCAGCTCACCATTGGCAGGGAACTATGGCTACACCTTC. This rearrangement joins TRBV18 to TRBJ1-2; possibly TRBD1 for D (5 bases). The V and J ends lost 2 bases and 2 bases respectively, with 9 bases between them. The CDR3 spans 14 residues. In germline, CDR1 is KGHSH, CDR2 LQKENI.

V is TRBV18 and J is TRBJ2-1, with 7 bases aligning to TRBD2. Germline assignment: CDR1 KGHSH and CDR2 LQKENI. The V segment lost 4 bases and the J segment 6 bases; nucleotides outside the gene matches: 6. The CDR3 loop spans 14 amino acids. CDR3 sequence (DNA): TGTGCCAGCTCACAGGTTTGGGGGGGCAATGAGCAGTTCTTC. Its protein product is CASSQVWGGNEQFF. The whole variable domain, remainder taken from reference TRBV18 and TRBJ2-1, is NAGVMQNPRHLVRRRGQEARLRCSPMKGHSHVYWYRQLPEEGLKFMVYLQKENIIDESGMPKERFSAEFPKEGPSILRIQQVVRGDSAAYFCASSQVWGGNEQFFGPGTRLTVL.

The chain links TRBV15 to TRBJ2-5, with 9 bases lining up with TRBD1. V shed 3 bases, J shed 3 bases, and the junction held 2 bases outside the gene matches. Germline V CDR1 and CDR2: LNHNV, YYDKDF (reference sequence). The CDR3 sequence is 14 residues long. The CDR3 sequence: CATSRGDREETQYF. The CDR3 nucleotides read TGTGCCACCAGCAGGGGGGACAGGGAAGAGACCCAGTACTTC.

The chain joins TRBV7-2 to TRBJ2-5; D might be TRBD1 or TRBD2, each matching 5 bases. The CDR3 length is 14 residues. The V end lost 8 bases, the J end lost 5 bases, and 18 bases lay between the germline ends. Germline CDR1 is SGHTA and CDR2 is FQGNSA. CDR3 coding DNA: TGTGCCAGCGGGGGTCGGGCCTACAGGGAGACCCAGTACTTC. Translated, it gives CASGGRAYRETQYF.